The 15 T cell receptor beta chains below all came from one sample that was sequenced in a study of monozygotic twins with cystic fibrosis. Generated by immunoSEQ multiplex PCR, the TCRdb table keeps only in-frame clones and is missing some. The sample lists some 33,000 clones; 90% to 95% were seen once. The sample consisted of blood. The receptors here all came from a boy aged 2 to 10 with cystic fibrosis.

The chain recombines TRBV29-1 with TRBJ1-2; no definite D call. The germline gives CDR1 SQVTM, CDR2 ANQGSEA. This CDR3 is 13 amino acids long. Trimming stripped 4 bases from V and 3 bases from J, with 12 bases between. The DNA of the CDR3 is TGCAGCGTTGCCCCGGGCGTTCACTATGGCTACACCTTC. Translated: CSVAPGVHYGYTF.

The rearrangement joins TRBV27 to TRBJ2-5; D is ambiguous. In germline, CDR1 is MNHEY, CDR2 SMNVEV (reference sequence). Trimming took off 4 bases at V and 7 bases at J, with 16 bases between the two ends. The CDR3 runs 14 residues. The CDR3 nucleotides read TGTGCCAGCAGTTCGCTCGGCAGGTTTGGGACCCAGTACTTC. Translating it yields CASSSLGRFGTQYF.

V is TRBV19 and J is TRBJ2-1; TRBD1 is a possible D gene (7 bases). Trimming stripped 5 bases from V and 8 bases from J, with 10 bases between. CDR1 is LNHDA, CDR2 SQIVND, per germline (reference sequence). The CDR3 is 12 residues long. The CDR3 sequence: CASSARGDEQFF. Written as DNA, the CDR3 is TGTGCCAGTAGTGCCAGGGGGGATGAGCAGTTCTTC.

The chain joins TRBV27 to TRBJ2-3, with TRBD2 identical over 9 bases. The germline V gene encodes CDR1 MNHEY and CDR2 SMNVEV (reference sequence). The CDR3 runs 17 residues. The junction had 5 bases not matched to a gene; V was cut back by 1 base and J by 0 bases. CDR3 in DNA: TGTGCCAGCAGTTTATGGGATACTAGCGGGAGCACAGATACGCAGTATTTT. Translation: CASSLWDTSGSTDTQYF.

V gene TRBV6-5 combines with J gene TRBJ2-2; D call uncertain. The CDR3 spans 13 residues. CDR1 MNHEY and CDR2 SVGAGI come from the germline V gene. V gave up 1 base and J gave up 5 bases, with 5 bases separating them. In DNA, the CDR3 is TGTGCCAGCAGTTACTATGGGACCGGGGAGCTGTTTTTT. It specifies CASSYYGTGELFF.

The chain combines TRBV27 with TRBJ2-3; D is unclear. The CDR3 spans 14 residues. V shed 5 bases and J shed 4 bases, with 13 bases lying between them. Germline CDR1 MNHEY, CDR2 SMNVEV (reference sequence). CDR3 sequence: CASSPGRAADTQYF. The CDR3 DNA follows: TGTGCCAGCAGTCCTGGACGGGCGGCAGATACGCAGTATTTT.

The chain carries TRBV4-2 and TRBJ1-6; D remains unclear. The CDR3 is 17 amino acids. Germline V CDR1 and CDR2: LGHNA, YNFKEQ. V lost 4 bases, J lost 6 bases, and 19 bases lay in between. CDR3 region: CASSLEGPSAGNSPLHF. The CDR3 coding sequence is TGTGCCAGCAGCCTCGAAGGGCCCTCCGCCGGTAATTCACCCCTCCACTTT.

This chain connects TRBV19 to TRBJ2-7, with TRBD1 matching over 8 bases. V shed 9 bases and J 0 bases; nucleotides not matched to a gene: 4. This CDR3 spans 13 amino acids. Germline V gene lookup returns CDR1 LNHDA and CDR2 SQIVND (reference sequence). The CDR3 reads CASRDRSSYEQYF. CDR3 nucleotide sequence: TGTGCCAGCAGGGACAGGAGCTCCTACGAGCAGTACTTC.

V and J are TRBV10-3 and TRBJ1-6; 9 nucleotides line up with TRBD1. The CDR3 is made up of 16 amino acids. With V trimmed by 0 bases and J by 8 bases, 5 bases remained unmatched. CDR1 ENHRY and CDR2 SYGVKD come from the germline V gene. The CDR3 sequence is CAISESNRGRDSPLHF. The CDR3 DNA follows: TGTGCCATCAGTGAGTCAAACAGGGGGCGCGATTCACCCCTCCACTTT.

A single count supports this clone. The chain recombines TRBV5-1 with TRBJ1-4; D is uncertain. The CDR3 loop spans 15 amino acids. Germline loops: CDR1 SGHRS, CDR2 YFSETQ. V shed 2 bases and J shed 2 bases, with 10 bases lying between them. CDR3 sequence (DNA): TGCGCCAGCAGCTTTGGGGTAGCTACTAATGAAAAACTGTTTTTT. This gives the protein CASSFGVATNEKLFF. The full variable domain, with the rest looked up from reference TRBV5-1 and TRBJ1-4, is KAGVTQTPRYLIKTRGQQVTLSCSPISGHRSVSWYQQTPGQGLQFLFEYFSETQRNKGNFPGRFSGRQFSNSRSEMNVSTLELGDSALYLCASSFGVATNEKLFFGSGTQLSVL.

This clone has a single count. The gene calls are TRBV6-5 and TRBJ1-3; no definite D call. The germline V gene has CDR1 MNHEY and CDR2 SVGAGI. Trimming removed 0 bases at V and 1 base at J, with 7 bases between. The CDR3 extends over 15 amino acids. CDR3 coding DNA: TGTGCCAGCAGTTACTCGGCACAGTCTGGAAACACCATATATTTT. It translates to CASSYSAQSGNTIYF.

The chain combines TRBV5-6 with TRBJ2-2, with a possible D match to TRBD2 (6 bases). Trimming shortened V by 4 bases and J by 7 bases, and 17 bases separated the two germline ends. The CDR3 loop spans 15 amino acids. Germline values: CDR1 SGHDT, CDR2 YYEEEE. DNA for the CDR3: TGTGCCAGCAGCCGCGGGATCCCCACGAACGGGGAGCTGTTTTTT. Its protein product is CASSRGIPTNGELFF.

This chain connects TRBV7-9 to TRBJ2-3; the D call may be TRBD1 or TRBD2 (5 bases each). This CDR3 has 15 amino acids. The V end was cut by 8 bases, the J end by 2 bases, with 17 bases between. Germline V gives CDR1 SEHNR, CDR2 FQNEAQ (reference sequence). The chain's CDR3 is CASLKLGTDTDTQYF. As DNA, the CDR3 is TGTGCCAGCCTGAAATTAGGGACGGACACAGATACGCAGTATTTT.

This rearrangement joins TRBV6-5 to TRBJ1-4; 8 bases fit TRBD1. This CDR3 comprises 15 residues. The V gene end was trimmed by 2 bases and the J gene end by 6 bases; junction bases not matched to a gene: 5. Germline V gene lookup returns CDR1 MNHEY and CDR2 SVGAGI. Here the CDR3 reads CASSYQRTGYEKLFF. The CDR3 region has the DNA TGTGCCAGCAGTTACCAGAGGACAGGGTATGAAAAACTGTTTTTT.

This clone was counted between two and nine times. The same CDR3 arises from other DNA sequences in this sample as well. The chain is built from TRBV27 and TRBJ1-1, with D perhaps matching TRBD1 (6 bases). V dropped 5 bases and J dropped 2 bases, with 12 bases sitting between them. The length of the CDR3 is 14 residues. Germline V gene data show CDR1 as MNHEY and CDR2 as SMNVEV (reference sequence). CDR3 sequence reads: CASSLGQTNTEAFF. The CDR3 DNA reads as TGTGCCAGCAGTCTCGGACAGACCAACACTGAAGCTTTCTTT.